The clone carrying this TCR beta chain is categorized as medium-sized. The target antigen is unknown. This record belongs to a study of spatial heterogeneity in lung cancer. Study context: Matched bulk RNA-seq gave a T cell module score that correlated strongly with tumor-region TCR transcript counts.

TCR cDNA molecules each had a unique molecular identifier. TCRdb reprocessed the 5' RACE reads with MiXCR, giving one entry per CDR3 protein. Seen here are about 3,300 distinct CDR3 sequences, about 17% observed once, and the top ten hold roughly 6.4%. Study results and limitations: Mutation counts in tumors were tracked by counts of expanded intratumoral alpha and beta TCRs.

Germline CDR1 is MNHEY and CDR2 is SMNVEV (reference sequence). The V and J ends lost 2 bases and 5 bases, in that order; junction bases with no gene match: 9. The CDR3 has 16 amino acids. Time point in this sample: sample taken at primary tumor resection. The cohort: around 79 early-stage, untreated non-small cell lung cancer patients. TCRs were sequenced from unsorted whole RNA of tumor, nontumor lung or PBMC. The sequencing used lung tumor tissue, collected at surgery. This TCR derives from a male donor with early-stage non-small cell lung cancer. The chain has TRBV27 and TRBJ2-3, with 8 bases identical to TRBD1. The CDR3 bases are TGTGCCAGCAGTTTACTTGGGCAGGGGGCTGTAGATACGCAGTATTTT. It is translated as CASSLLGQGAVDTQYF.